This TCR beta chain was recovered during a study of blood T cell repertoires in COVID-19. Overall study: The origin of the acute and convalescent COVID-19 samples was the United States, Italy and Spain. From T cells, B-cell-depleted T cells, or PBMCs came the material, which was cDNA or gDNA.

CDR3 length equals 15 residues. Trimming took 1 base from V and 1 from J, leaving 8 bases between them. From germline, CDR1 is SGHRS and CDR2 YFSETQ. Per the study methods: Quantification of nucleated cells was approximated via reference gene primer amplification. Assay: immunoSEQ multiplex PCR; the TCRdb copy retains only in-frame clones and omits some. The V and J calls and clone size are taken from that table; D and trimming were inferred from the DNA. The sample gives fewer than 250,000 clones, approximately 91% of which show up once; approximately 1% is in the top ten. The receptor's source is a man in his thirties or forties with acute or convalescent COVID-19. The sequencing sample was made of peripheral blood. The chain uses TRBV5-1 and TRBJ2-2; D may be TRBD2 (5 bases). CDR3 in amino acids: CASSLYGKNTGELFF. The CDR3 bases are TGCGCCAGCAGCTTGTACGGGAAGAACACCGGGGAGCTGTTTTTT.